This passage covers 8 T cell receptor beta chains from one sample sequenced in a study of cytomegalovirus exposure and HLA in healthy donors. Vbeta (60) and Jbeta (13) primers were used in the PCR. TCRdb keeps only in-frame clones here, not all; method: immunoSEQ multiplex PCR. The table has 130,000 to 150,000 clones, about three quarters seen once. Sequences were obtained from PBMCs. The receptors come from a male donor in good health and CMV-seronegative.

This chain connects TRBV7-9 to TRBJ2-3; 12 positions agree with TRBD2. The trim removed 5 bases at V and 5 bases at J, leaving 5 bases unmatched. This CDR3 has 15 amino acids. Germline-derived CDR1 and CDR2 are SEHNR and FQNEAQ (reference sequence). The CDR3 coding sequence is TGTGCCAGCAGCCAGACTAGCGGGAGAGGAGATACGCAGTATTTT. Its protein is CASSQTSGRGDTQYF.

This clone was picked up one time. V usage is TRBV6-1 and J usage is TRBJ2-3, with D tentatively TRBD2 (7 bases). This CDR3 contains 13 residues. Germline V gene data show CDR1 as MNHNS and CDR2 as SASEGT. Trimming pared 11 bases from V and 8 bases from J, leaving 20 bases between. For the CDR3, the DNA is TGTGCCGGGGGGGGGCGGCCCCAAGCTACGCAGTATTTT. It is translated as CAGGGRPQATQYF.

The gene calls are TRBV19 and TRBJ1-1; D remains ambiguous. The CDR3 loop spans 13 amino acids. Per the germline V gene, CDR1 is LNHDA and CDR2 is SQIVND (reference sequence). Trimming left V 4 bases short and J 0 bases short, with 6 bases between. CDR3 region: CASSNSLNTEAFF. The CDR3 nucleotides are TGTGCCAGTAGTAACAGTTTGAACACTGAAGCTTTCTTT.

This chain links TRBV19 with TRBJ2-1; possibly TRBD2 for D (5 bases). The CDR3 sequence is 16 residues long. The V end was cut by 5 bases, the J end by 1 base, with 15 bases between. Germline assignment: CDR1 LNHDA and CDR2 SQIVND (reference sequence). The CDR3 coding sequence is TGTGCCAGTAGTCCCCGAGGACTCCCATCCTACAATGAGCAGTTCTTC. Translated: CASSPRGLPSYNEQFF.

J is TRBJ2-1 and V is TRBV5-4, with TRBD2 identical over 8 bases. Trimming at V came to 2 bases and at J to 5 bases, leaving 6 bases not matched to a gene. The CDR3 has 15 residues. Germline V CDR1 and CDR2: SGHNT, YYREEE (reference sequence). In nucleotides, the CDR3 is TGTGCCAGCAGCTTCTCCGGGAGGGTTAACAATGAGCAGTTCTTC. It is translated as CASSFSGRVNNEQFF.

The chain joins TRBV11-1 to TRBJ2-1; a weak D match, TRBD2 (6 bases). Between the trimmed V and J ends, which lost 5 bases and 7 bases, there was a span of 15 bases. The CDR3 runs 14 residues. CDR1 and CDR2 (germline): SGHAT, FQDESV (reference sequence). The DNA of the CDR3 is TGTGCCAGCAGCCCCCGCGGGGATGTAAATGAGCAGTTCTTC. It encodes CASSPRGDVNEQFF.

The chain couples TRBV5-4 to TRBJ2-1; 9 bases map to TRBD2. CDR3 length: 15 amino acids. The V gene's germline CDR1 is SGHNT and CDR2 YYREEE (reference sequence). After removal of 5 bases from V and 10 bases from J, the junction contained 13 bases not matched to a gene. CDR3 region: CASSFAYSGRGEQFF. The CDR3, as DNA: TGTGCCAGCAGTTTCGCCTATAGCGGGAGAGGGGAGCAGTTCTTC.

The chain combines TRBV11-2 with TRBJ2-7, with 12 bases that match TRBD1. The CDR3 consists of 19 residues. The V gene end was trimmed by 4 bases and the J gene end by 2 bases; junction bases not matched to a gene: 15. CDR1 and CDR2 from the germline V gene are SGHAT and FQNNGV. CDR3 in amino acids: CASSSVGGQGARFPYEQYF. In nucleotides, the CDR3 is TGTGCCAGCAGCTCGGTCGGGGGACAGGGGGCACGATTCCCCTACGAGCAGTACTTC.